One sample yielded the 15 T cell receptor beta chains listed below, sequenced in a study of OX40 agonist ivuxolimab in advanced cancers. Some clones are missing from TCRdb's copy, which holds only in-frame ones; the method was immunoSEQ multiplex PCR. The sample records tens of thousands of clones, 90% to 95% being singletons. Sample: CD4+ or CD8+ T cells sorted from blood, taken in a trial of the OX40 agonist ivuxolimab. These receptors came from an adult with an advanced solid tumor such as melanoma, head and neck, liver or kidney cancer.

The rearrangement uses TRBV28 and TRBJ1-1, with 10 bases matching TRBD1. This CDR3 has 15 amino acids. Unmatched junction bases numbered 3, after V lost 4 bases and J lost 1 base. CDR1 and CDR2 (germline): MDHEN, SYDVKM. CDR3 sequence reads: CASSSWTGGNTEAFF. The CDR3 nucleotides read TGTGCCAGCAGTTCTTGGACAGGGGGGAACACTGAAGCTTTCTTT. The entire variable domain, with the rest obtained from reference TRBV28 and TRBJ1-1, is as follows: DVKVTQSSRYLVKRTGEKVFLECVQDMDHENMFWYRQDPGLGLRLIYFSYDVKMKEKGDIPEGYSVSREKKERFSLILESASTNQTSMYLCASSSWTGGNTEAFFGQGTRLTVV.

The chain has TRBV7-9 and TRBJ2-1; 8 nucleotides align to TRBD2. This CDR3 is built from 14 residues. After removal of 6 bases from V and 4 bases from J, the junction contained 5 bases not matched to a gene. Germline CDR1 is SEHNR and CDR2 is FQNEAQ (reference sequence). The CDR3 is CASSDSGTYNEQFF. CDR3 nucleotide sequence: TGTGCCAGCAGTGATAGCGGGACGTACAATGAGCAGTTCTTC.

This clone was recorded only once. V gene TRBV6-1 combines with J gene TRBJ2-5; 7 positions agree with TRBD1. V lost 4 bases and J lost 5; bases outside the gene matches: 4. The germline V gene has CDR1 MNHNS and CDR2 SASEGT. The CDR3 runs 13 residues. The CDR3 reads CASSGGQWETQYF. The CDR3 coding sequence is TGTGCCAGCAGTGGGGGACAGTGGGAGACCCAGTACTTC.

The chain links TRBV11-3 to TRBJ1-1; 8 bases fit TRBD1. Per the germline V gene, CDR1 is SGHNT and CDR2 is YENEEA. Trimming at V came to 1 base and at J to 1 base, leaving 14 bases not matched to a gene. CDR3 size: 19 residues. Written as DNA, the CDR3 is TGTGCCAGCAGCTTAGGGGCAGCACAGGGGGGGGCCAAGAACACTGAAGCTTTCTTT. Translation: CASSLGAAQGGAKNTEAFF. Drawing the rest from reference TRBV11-3 and TRBJ1-1, the complete variable domain is EAGVVQSPRYKIIEKKQPVAFWCNPISGHNTLYWYLQNLGQGPELLIRYENEEAVDDSQLPKDRFSAERLKGVDSTLKIQPAELGDSAVYLCASSLGAAQGGAKNTEAFFGQGTRLTVV.

J is TRBJ1-2 and V is TRBV7-9; tentatively, D is TRBD1 (5 bases). There are 14 residues in the CDR3. Germline V gene data show CDR1 as SEHNR and CDR2 as FQNEAQ (reference sequence). The germline V and J ends were trimmed by 5 bases and 6 bases, with 16 bases remaining between them. The CDR3 DNA reads TGTGCCAGCAGCCAACTGGGACTTAGGAATGGCTACACCTTC. Residues: CASSQLGLRNGYTF.

This rearrangement joins TRBV18 to TRBJ2-3; TRBD1 matches at 7 bases. J gave up 0 bases and V 3 bases, and 0 bases lay outside the gene matches. The CDR3 contains 14 residues. Germline lookup yields CDR1 KGHSH and CDR2 LQKENI. CDR3 coding DNA: TGTGCCAGCTCACCGGGACAGAGCACAGATACGCAGTATTTT. This encodes CASSPGQSTDTQYF.

V gene TRBV19 combines with J gene TRBJ1-1; 8 positions match TRBD1. The CDR3 contains 13 residues. In germline, CDR1 is LNHDA, CDR2 SQIVND (reference sequence). V was clipped by 5 bases and J by 6 bases; unmatched bases: 5. CDR3 amino acids: CASSADRGSEAFF. The CDR3 coding sequence is TGTGCCAGTAGTGCCGACAGGGGTTCTGAAGCTTTCTTT.

This chain joins TRBV21-1 and TRBJ2-1; the table's D call, TRBD2, was not checked against the DNA. TRBV21-1 is assigned pseudogene status. The CDR3 spans 16 residues. CDR3 loop: CATTNWAGASYNEQFF. CDR3 nucleotides: TGTGCCACCACGAACTGGGCGGGGGCTTCCTACAATGAGCAGTTCTTC.

This clone was seen a handful of times. The chain links TRBV14 to TRBJ2-1; 7 positions match TRBD2. Per the germline V gene, CDR1 is SGHDN and CDR2 is FVKESK. This CDR3 comprises 16 residues. J gave up 4 bases and V 3 bases, and 9 bases lay outside the gene matches. CDR3 bases: TGTGCCAGCAGCCATATCGGGAGGCAATCATACAATGAGCAGTTCTTC. It translates to CASSHIGRQSYNEQFF.

The chain couples TRBV2 to TRBJ2-5; TRBD1 or TRBD2 may be the D gene (6 bases each). Looked up from germline, CDR1 is SNHLY and CDR2 is FYNNEI. The V end was cut by 5 bases, the J end by 0 bases, with 13 bases between. The CDR3 runs 15 residues. CDR3 amino acids: CASSPGAGYQETQYF. The CDR3 DNA reads as TGTGCCAGCAGTCCAGGGGCGGGGTACCAAGAGACCCAGTACTTC.

This clone was seen a single time. This chain uses TRBV19 with TRBJ2-5; D possibly corresponds to TRBD2 (5 bases). Looked up from germline, CDR1 is LNHDA and CDR2 is SQIVND (reference sequence). Between the trimmed V and J ends, which lost 4 bases and 5 bases, there was a span of 8 bases. The CDR3 loop spans 12 amino acids. The CDR3: CASSTGWETQYF. The DNA of the CDR3 is TGTGCCAGTAGTACGGGGTGGGAGACCCAGTACTTC.

V usage is TRBV28 and J usage is TRBJ1-4, with a weak D call TRBD1 (5 bases). Germline V gene lookup returns CDR1 MDHEN and CDR2 SYDVKM. The CDR3 consists of 14 residues. V dropped 3 bases and J dropped 7 bases, with 12 bases sitting between them. DNA for the CDR3: TGTGCCAGCAGTTTCGTACAGGAACCTGAAAAACTGTTTTTT. This codes for CASSFVQEPEKLFF. Supplemented by reference TRBV28 and TRBJ1-4, the full variable domain reads DVKVTQSSRYLVKRTGEKVFLECVQDMDHENMFWYRQDPGLGLRLIYFSYDVKMKEKGDIPEGYSVSREKKERFSLILESASTNQTSMYLCASSFVQEPEKLFFGSGTQLSVL.

This clone was seen a few times. The chain links TRBV30 to TRBJ1-1; D perhaps matches TRBD1 (5 bases). In germline, CDR1 is GTSNPN, CDR2 SVGIG (reference sequence). The CDR3 runs to 14 residues. V lost 1 base, J lost 3 bases, and 12 bases lay in between. CDR3 in amino acids: CAWSGTTGDTEAFF. The CDR3 DNA reads as TGTGCCTGGAGTGGCACCACGGGGGACACTGAAGCTTTCTTT. The entire variable domain, with the rest obtained from reference TRBV30 and TRBJ1-1, is as follows: SQTIHQWPATLVQPVGSPLSLECTVEGTSNPNLYWYRQAAGRGLQLLFYSVGIGQISSEVPQNLSASRPQDRQFILSSKKLLLSDSGFYLCAWSGTTGDTEAFFGQGTRLTVV.

This rearrangement joins TRBV20-1 to TRBJ2-7; D might be TRBD1 (6 bases). V was clipped by 4 bases and J by 6 bases, with 10 bases between them. CDR1 is DFQATT and CDR2 is SNEGSKA in the germline V gene (reference sequence). There are 11 residues in the CDR3. In DNA, the CDR3 is TGCAGTGCTAACAGGGTCTCCGAGCAGTACTTC. As protein: CSANRVSEQYF.

The chain is built from TRBV19 and TRBJ2-2; D might be TRBD1 (6 bases). This CDR3 has 14 residues. V was trimmed by 5 bases and J by 10 bases, leaving 17 bases between them. Germline CDR1 is LNHDA and CDR2 is SQIVND (reference sequence). The CDR3 nucleotides read TGTGCCAGTAGTGGGCGGACAGAGCTAAAGGAGCTGTTTTTT. Translation gives CASSGRTELKELFF.